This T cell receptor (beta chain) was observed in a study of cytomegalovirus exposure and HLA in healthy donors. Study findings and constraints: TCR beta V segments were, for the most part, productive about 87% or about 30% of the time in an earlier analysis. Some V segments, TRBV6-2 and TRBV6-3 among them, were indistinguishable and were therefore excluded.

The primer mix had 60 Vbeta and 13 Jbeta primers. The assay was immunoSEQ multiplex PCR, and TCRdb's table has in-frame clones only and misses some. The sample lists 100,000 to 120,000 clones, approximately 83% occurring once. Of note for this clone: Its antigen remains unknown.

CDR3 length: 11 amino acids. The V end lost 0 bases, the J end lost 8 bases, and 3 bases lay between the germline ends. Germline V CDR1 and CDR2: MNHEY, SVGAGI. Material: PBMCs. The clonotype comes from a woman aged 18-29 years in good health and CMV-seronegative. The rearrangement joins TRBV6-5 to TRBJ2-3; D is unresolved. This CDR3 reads CASSYSFTQYF. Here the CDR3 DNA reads TGTGCCAGCAGTTACTCCTTTACGCAGTATTTT.